The rows below give T cell receptor beta chains drawn from one sample of a study of human T cells and chemical hapten exposure. TCRdb reanalysed the RACE reads using MiXCR and keeps one entry per CDR3 protein. The top ten hold 2% to 2.5% of the sample, which has 150,000 to 200,000 distinct CDR3 sequences, around a quarter seen once. The source material was whole blood, sampled in connection with sensitization to the hapten diphenylcyclopropenone (DPC). These receptors all come from a woman aged 40 to 50 with alopecia areata. Some clones in this sample may be carry-over from other donors' samples. CDR3s include the opening cysteine and the closing phenylalanine or tryptophan. The D gene is left open where the match is weak. Clone size is stated in some rows and not others, as once, few, many or a class when expanded.

>TRBV4-2|TRBJ1-1|.|.
TGTGCCAGCAGCCCACTTCCTGACCCTGAAGCTTTCTTT
CASSPLPDPEAFF
>TRBV9|TRBJ2-1|.|.
TGTGCCAGCAGCGTTGGTCAGTCCAATGAGCAGTTCTTC
CASSVGQSNEQFF
>TRBV20-1|TRBJ2-6|.|.
TGCAGTGCAAGCGCTAGACAGGTTACAAACTCTGGGGCCAACGTCCTGACTTTC
CSASARQVTNSGANVLTF
>TRBV29-1|TRBJ2-1|TRBD1|few
TGCAGCGTTGAAGCCCGTGTCAGGACAGGGGGTACCTACAATGAGCAGTTCTTC
CSVEARVRTGGTYNEQFF
>TRBV20-1|TRBJ2-3|TRBD2|.
TGCAGTTTTCCTCCGGCTAGCGGGCACAATACGCAGTATTTT
CSFPPASGHNTQYF
>TRBV6-6|TRBJ2-3|.|few
TGTGCCAGCAGTTACTTGTCTGGGCGCACAGATACGCAGTATTTT
CASSYLSGRTDTQYF
>TRBV20-1|TRBJ2-3|TRBD1|few
TGCAGTGCTAGAGGCCCCGGGACAGGGGAATTGGTGGCGCAGTATTTT
CSARGPGTGELVAQYF
>TRBV20-1|TRBJ2-3|.|few
TGCAGTGCATACGGGACTCCTAGCACAGATACGCAGTATTTT
CSAYGTPSTDTQYF
>TRBV28|TRBJ2-5|TRBD1|.
TGTGCCAGCAGTTTACCAGGGACAGCGCAAAAAGAGACCCAGTACTTC
CASSLPGTAQKETQYF
>TRBV20-1|TRBJ2-3|.|.
TGCAGTGCTAGACAAGGTACCACTAGCACAGATACGCAGTATTTT
CSARQGTTSTDTQYF
>TRBV2|TRBJ2-3|.|once
TGTGCCAGCAGTGAACAGTGGAGTTCGGGTACGCAGTATTTT
CASSEQWSSGTQYF
>TRBV5-1|TRBJ1-2|TRBD1|few
TGCGCCAGCAGCTCCGTATTAACAGGGGATGGCTACACCTTC
CASSSVLTGDGYTF
>TRBV3-1|TRBJ1-2|.|many
TGTGCCAGCAGCCCGGGACAAATCTATGGCTACACCTTC
CASSPGQIYGYTF
>TRBV20-1|TRBJ2-1|TRBD2|few
TGCAGTGCCGGCGACGGGAGGGCCTTAAATGAGCAGTTCTTC
CSAGDGRALNEQFF
>TRBV20-1|TRBJ2-5|TRBD2|.
TGCAGTGCTAGAGATCGTAAGACTAGCGGGAGAGCGGAGACCCAGTACTTC
CSARDRKTSGRAETQYF
>TRBV28|TRBJ2-1|TRBD2|.
TGTGCCAGCAGTATTACTCTGGGACTAGCGGGTAGCTATAATGAGCAGTTCTTC
CASSITLGLAGSYNEQFF
>TRBV12-3/TRBV12-4|TRBJ2-5|.|.
TGTGCCAGCAGCCAACCCTTCGAGACCCAGTACTTC
CASSQPFETQYF
>TRBV7-2|TRBJ2-3|.|few
TGTGCCAGCAGCTTAGAGATCGGTGCAGATACGCAGTATTTT
CASSLEIGADTQYF
>TRBV12-3/TRBV12-4|TRBJ2-2|TRBD2|.
TGTGCCAGCAGTCTTAGGGGACTAGGGACCGGGGAGCTGTTTTTT
CASSLRGLGTGELFF
>TRBV12-3/TRBV12-4|TRBJ1-1|.|few
TGTGCCAGCAACGGACAACAGGGAACTGAAGCTTTCTTT
CASNGQQGTEAFF
>TRBV24-1|TRBJ1-5|.|.
TGTGCCACCAGTGATACCGGGGCTCCCTATCAGCCCCAGCATTTT
CATSDTGAPYQPQHF
>TRBV29-1|TRBJ2-1|.|few
TGCAGCGGGCAGGGGTCGGGCCCGAGCTCCTACAATGAGCAGTTCTTC
CSGQGSGPSSYNEQFF
>TRBV7-2|TRBJ2-7|TRBD2|few
TGTGCCAGCAGCTCGGGACTAGCGTTGCAGTACTTC
CASSSGLALQYF
>TRBV6-5|TRBJ1-1|.|.
TGTGCCAGCAGTTTTTCTTGGAACACTGAAGCTTTCTTT
CASSFSWNTEAFF
>TRBV7-3|TRBJ2-3|.|few
TGTGCCAGCAGCTCGGACAGTATGGGTACGCAGTATTTT
CASSSDSMGTQYF
>TRBV6-1|TRBJ1-3|TRBD1|.
TGTGCCAGCAGCGAGGGACAGGTCTCTGGAAACACCATATATTTT
CASSEGQVSGNTIYF
>TRBV20-1|TRBJ2-5|TRBD1|.
TGCAGTGCGGGACAGGGGCGAGAGACCCAGTACTTC
CSAGQGRETQYF
>TRBV18|TRBJ1-1|TRBD1|few
TGTGCCAGCTCACAACAGGGGGCTTCGAACACTGAAGCTTTCTTT
CASSQQGASNTEAFF
>TRBV13|TRBJ2-7|.|few
TGTGCCAGCAGCTCGTTTTCTGGCTCTAGCTACGAGCAGTACTTC
CASSSFSGSSYEQYF
>TRBV28|TRBJ2-5|TRBD1|few
TGTGCCAGCAGTTCCCCCGGGACAGGGGGCAGAGAGACCCAGTACTTC
CASSSPGTGGRETQYF
>TRBV29-1|TRBJ2-7|.|few
TGCAGCGTCGGCAGGGTGAAGGACGAGCAGTACTTC
CSVGRVKDEQYF
>TRBV7-2|TRBJ2-1|.|.
TGTGCCAGCAGCTCAATAGCGCTCAATGAGCAGTTCTTC
CASSSIALNEQFF
>TRBV10-3|TRBJ2-2|.|many
TGTGCCTCTTATGAGCGGATCGGGGAGCTGTTTTTT
CASYERIGELFF
>TRBV7-2|TRBJ2-1|.|.
TGTGCCAGCAGCTTAGGGACTGAATACAATGAGCAGTTCTTC
CASSLGTEYNEQFF
>TRBV21-1|TRBJ2-1|.|.
TGTGCCAGCAGCAAAGTAAAGTCGGGACTAGTCTACAATGAGCAGTTCTTC
CASSKVKSGLVYNEQFF
>TRBV7-2|TRBJ1-4|.|few
TGTGCCAGCAGCTCTCAGGGTTCCCATAATGAAAAACTGTTTTTT
CASSSQGSHNEKLFF
>TRBV7-9|TRBJ2-5|.|.
TGTGCCAGCAGCTTAGATTTGGCCAGGGGAGAGACCCAGTACTTC
CASSLDLARGETQYF
>TRBV3-1|TRBJ1-1|.|few
TGTGCCAGCAGCCAAGATATAATGGGAGTGAACACTGAAGCTTTCTTT
CASSQDIMGVNTEAFF
>TRBV6-6|TRBJ1-3|TRBD1|.
TGTGCCAGCGGCCAGGACAGGGCTGGAAACACCATATATTTT
CASGQDRAGNTIYF
>TRBV5-1|TRBJ2-5|.|.
TGCGCCAGCAGCCGCGGACGGCCGGTGACCCAGTACTTC
CASSRGRPVTQYF
>TRBV29-1|TRBJ1-4|.|.
TGCAGCGTTGACAGGGGAACTAATGAAAAACTGTTTTTT
CSVDRGTNEKLFF
>TRBV20-1|TRBJ2-4|TRBD1|.
TGCAGTGCTAGACAGGGGGCTTCCAAAAACATTCAGTACTTC
CSARQGASKNIQYF
>TRBV7-2|TRBJ2-4|TRBD2|.
TGTGCCAGCAGCTCGGATCGACTAGCGGCGGTAGCCAAAAACATTCAGTACTTC
CASSSDRLAAVAKNIQYF
>TRBV29-1|TRBJ2-5|.|.
TGCAGCGTTGGAGGCTGGGGCGGAGAGACCCAGTACTTC
CSVGGWGGETQYF
>TRBV7-9|TRBJ2-5|TRBD2|.
TGTGCCAGCAGCTTAGATGGGACTAGCACGGAGACCCAGTACTTC
CASSLDGTSTETQYF
>TRBV20-1|TRBJ1-6|.|.
TGCAGTGCTCCCCCCATCCCCAGCCTCCTCCACTTT
CSAPPIPSLLHF
>TRBV9|TRBJ1-2|.|few
TGTGCCAGCAGCGTAGGGGATGAAGGCTACACCTTC
CASSVGDEGYTF
>TRBV9|TRBJ2-7|.|many
TGTGCCCAGCAGCGTAGCTACGACTACGAGCAGTACTTC
CAQQRSYDYEQYF
>TRBV4-3|TRBJ1-5|.|.
TGCGCCAGCAGCCAAGTGGTCGCTCGGGCCCAGCATTTT
CASSQVVARAQHF
>TRBV7-2|TRBJ2-6|TRBD1|few
TGTGCCAGCAGCCTACAGACAGGGAATCAACTAGCCAACGTCCTGACTTTC
CASSLQTGNQLANVLTF
>TRBV7-3|TRBJ1-2|TRBD1|few
TGTGCCAGCAGCTTAAATGCAGGGGGCACCCCCTACACCTTC
CASSLNAGGTPYTF
>TRBV24-1|TRBJ2-1|.|.
TGTGCCACCAGTGATTTTGGCCAGGACTATGAGCAGTTCTTC
CATSDFGQDYEQFF
>TRBV7-9|TRBJ1-1|.|many
TGTGCCAGCAGGTTGGACGGGAACACTGAAGCTTTCTTT
CASRLDGNTEAFF
>TRBV4-3|TRBJ2-3|.|few
TGCGCCAGCAGCCAAGATCGAGGGGTGGGAGATACGCAGTATTTT
CASSQDRGVGDTQYF
>TRBV5-6|TRBJ2-7|TRBD1|few
TGTGCCAGCAGTGTTCTGGGTCGTGGACAGGGATTAAACGAGCAGTACTTC
CASSVLGRGQGLNEQYF
>TRBV7-2|TRBJ2-3|.|.
TGTGCCAGCAGCTTAGGATTCTCGGCGGATACGCAGTATTTT
CASSLGFSADTQYF
>TRBV6-5|TRBJ2-7|TRBD1|.
TGTGCCCAACGAGAGACAGGGGGGTCCTACGAGCAGTACTTC
CAQRETGGSYEQYF
>TRBV6-5|TRBJ1-5|TRBD1|.
TGTGCCAGCAGTTACTCGGGACAGAGCAATCAGCCCCAGCATTTT
CASSYSGQSNQPQHF
>TRBV29-1|TRBJ2-1|.|.
TGCAGCGGCCGCGAGGGTAATGAGCAGTTCTTC
CSGREGNEQFF